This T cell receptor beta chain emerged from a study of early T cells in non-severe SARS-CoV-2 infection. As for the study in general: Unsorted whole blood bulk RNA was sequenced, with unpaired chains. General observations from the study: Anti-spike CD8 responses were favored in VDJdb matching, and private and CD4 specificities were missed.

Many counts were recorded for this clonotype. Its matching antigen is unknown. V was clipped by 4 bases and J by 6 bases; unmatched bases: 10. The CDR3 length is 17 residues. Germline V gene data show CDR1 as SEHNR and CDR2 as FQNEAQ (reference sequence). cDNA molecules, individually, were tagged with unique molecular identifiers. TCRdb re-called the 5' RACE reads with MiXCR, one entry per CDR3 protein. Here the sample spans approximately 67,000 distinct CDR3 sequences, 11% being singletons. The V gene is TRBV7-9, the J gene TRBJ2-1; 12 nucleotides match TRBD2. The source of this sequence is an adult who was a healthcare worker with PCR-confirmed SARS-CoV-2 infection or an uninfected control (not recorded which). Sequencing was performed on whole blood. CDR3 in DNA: TGTGCCAGCAGCTCCCCTCTAGCGGGAGGGCCGGTCAATGAGCAGTTCTTC. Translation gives CASSSPLAGGPVNEQFF.